The rows below give T cell receptor beta chains drawn from one sample of a study of early T cells in non-severe SARS-CoV-2 infection. MiXCR, run by TCRdb on the 5' RACE reads, gives a single entry per CDR3 protein. The sample holds 80,000 to 95,000 distinct CDR3 sequences, around 17% seen once. The sample here was whole blood, taken at baseline. These receptors all stem from an adult who was a healthcare worker with PCR-confirmed SARS-CoV-2 infection or an uninfected control (not recorded which). Each CDR3 is given with its conserved first and last residue. The D gene is left open where the match is weak. Clone size is not always given. Where it is, it says once, few, many or a class for expanded clones.

many	.	TRBV14	TRBJ1-4	CASSFFDGIEKLFF	TGTGCCAGCAGCTTCTTTGACGGAATAGAAAAACTGTTTTTT
.	.	TRBV12-3/TRBV12-4	TRBJ2-3	CASSFDGTGTQYF	TGTGCCAGCAGCTTCGATGGAACGGGAACGCAGTATTTT
many	.	TRBV12-3/TRBV12-4	TRBJ1-1	CASRGTEAFF	TGTGCCAGCCGGGGGACTGAAGCTTTCTTT
.	TRBD2	TRBV5-1	TRBJ2-3	CASSIGTSSSTDTQYF	TGCGCCAGCAGCATCGGGACTAGCAGCAGCACAGATACGCAGTATTTT
many	TRBD2	TRBV20-1	TRBJ2-1	CSARRLAGGPDEQFF	TGCAGTGCTCGCCGACTAGCGGGAGGGCCTGATGAGCAGTTCTTC
.	.	TRBV7-9	TRBJ2-2	CASSSDSYTGELFF	TGTGCCAGCAGTTCCGACAGCTACACCGGGGAGCTGTTTTTT
.	.	TRBV15	TRBJ1-4	CATSRERTARMKRLFF	TGTGCCACCAGCAGAGAGAGGACAGCCAGAATGAAAAGGCTGTTTTTT
.	.	TRBV3-1	TRBJ2-1	CASSLNPDGYPANEQFF	TGTGCCAGCAGCCTCAACCCAGACGGCTATCCGGCCAATGAGCAGTTCTTC
.	.	TRBV7-9	TRBJ2-4	CASSDSRWNIQYF	TGTGCCAGCAGCGACAGCAGATGGAACATTCAGTACTTC
few	TRBD2	TRBV19	TRBJ2-1	CASKRRASGHHEQFF	TGTGCCAGTAAGCGACGAGCTAGCGGGCACCATGAGCAGTTCTTC
few	.	TRBV11-2	TRBJ2-7	CASSPRLGEIPYEQYF	TGTGCCAGCAGCCCTCGACTAGGGGAGATTCCCTACGAGCAGTACTTC
.	.	TRBV6-6	TRBJ1-2	CASGSGLANYGYTF	TGCGCCAGCGGGTCTGGGTTAGCTAACTATGGCTACACCTTC
few	TRBD2	TRBV7-9	TRBJ2-1	CASSLGTRDNEQFF	TGTGCCAGCAGCTTAGGGACTAGAGACAATGAGCAGTTCTTC
many	.	TRBV29-1	TRBJ2-1	CSVDGSGVGAHEQFF	TGCAGCGTTGATGGCTCGGGAGTCGGGGCCCATGAGCAGTTCTTC
few	.	TRBV7-2	TRBJ2-7	CASSLQIPDYEQYF	TGTGCCAGCAGCCTGCAGATTCCCGACTACGAGCAGTACTTC
many	TRBD1	TRBV7-9	TRBJ1-5	CASSSGQPNQPQHF	TGTGCCAGCAGCTCGGGACAGCCAAATCAGCCCCAGCATTTT
many	.	TRBV12-3/TRBV12-4	TRBJ1-5	CASSWGGGNQPQHF	TGTGCCAGCAGTTGGGGTGGCGGCAATCAGCCCCAGCATTTT
.	TRBD2	TRBV12-3/TRBV12-4	TRBJ2-7	CASSEREGSYEQYF	TGTGCCAGCAGCGAGCGGGAGGGTTCCTACGAGCAGTACTTC
.	.	TRBV7-3	TRBJ2-3	CASSLRPEGDTQYF	TGTGCCAGCAGCTTACGGCCAGAGGGAGATACGCAGTATTTT
.	.	TRBV6-5	TRBJ1-5	CASSYRGVNQPQHF	TGTGCCAGCAGTTACAGGGGAGTAAATCAGCCCCAGCATTTT
.	.	TRBV6-2/TRBV6-3	TRBJ2-7	CASSEGTQTGEQYF	TGTGCCAGCAGTGAAGGGACCCAAACAGGGGAGCAGTACTTC
.	TRBD1	TRBV5-1	TRBJ2-2	CASRQGYTGELFF	TGCGCCAGCAGACAGGGGTACACCGGGGAGCTGTTTTTT
.	TRBD1	TRBV6-2/TRBV6-3	TRBJ2-7	CASTPTGESGQQYF	TGTGCCAGCACCCCGACAGGGGAGAGTGGCCAGCAGTACTTC
many	TRBD2	TRBV7-2	TRBJ2-7	CASSQTLAGVYEQYF	TGTGCCAGCAGCCAAACGCTAGCGGGAGTTTACGAGCAGTACTTC
.	.	TRBV3-1	TRBJ2-5	CASSQWETQYF	TGTGCCAGCAGCCAATGGGAGACCCAGTACTTC
few	TRBD1	TRBV11-2	TRBJ2-7	CASSLTQGAPHEQYF	TGTGCCAGCAGCTTAACGCAGGGGGCGCCCCACGAGCAGTACTTC
.	.	TRBV15	TRBJ2-1	CATSGLITYNEQFF	TGTGCCACCAGCGGGCTTATTACATACAATGAGCAGTTCTTC
few	.	TRBV7-7	TRBJ2-1	CASSSEAGEQFF	TGTGCCAGCAGCTCCGAGGCGGGGGAGCAGTTCTTC
few	.	TRBV21-1	TRBJ2-4	CASSNRGRGAKNIQYF	TGTGCCAGCAGCAACAGGGGTCGCGGAGCCAAAAACATTCAGTACTTC
few	.	TRBV30	TRBJ1-1	CAWSAQGPTEAFF	TGTGCCTGGAGTGCCCAGGGGCCCACTGAAGCTTTCTTT
many	TRBD1	TRBV20-1	TRBJ2-7	CSAGADRGGYEQYF	TGCAGTGCAGGGGCAGACAGGGGCGGCTACGAGCAGTACTTC
.	.	TRBV29-1	TRBJ2-7	CSVEDLVYEQYF	TGCAGCGTTGAAGATTTGGTCTACGAGCAGTACTTC
few	.	TRBV13	TRBJ1-1	CASSRTRTMWAFF	TGTGCCAGCAGCAGGACACGTACCATGTGGGCTTTCTTT
.	TRBD1	TRBV11-2	TRBJ2-1	CASSPPTGAAYNEQFF	TGTGCCAGCAGCCCACCGACAGGGGCGGCCTACAATGAGCAGTTCTTC
.	TRBD1	TRBV13	TRBJ2-7	CASSHGQGPFEQYF	TGTGCCAGCAGCCACGGACAGGGACCCTTCGAGCAGTACTTC
.	.	TRBV3-1	TRBJ2-1	CASSHSGAVNEQFF	TGTGCCAGCAGCCATTCGGGAGCGGTCAATGAGCAGTTCTTC
.	.	TRBV15	TRBJ1-5	CATSSGTPLVQPQHF	TGTGCCACCAGCTCCGGGACACCTCTCGTGCAGCCCCAGCATTTT
.	.	TRBV6-2/TRBV6-3	TRBJ1-4	CASSLQGMKLFF	TGTGCCAGCAGTCTCCAGGGGATGAAACTGTTTTTT
.	.	TRBV20-1	TRBJ1-5	CSARRDGFYSNQPQHF	TGCAGTGCTAGAAGGGACGGATTTTATAGCAATCAGCCCCAGCATTTT
.	.	TRBV7-9	TRBJ2-1	CASSLGTHPRNEQFF	TGTGCCAGCAGCTTAGGCACCCACCCCAGGAATGAGCAGTTCTTC
few	TRBD1	TRBV6-1	TRBJ1-6	CASSQFTGESPLHF	TGTGCCAGCAGTCAATTTACAGGGGAATCACCCCTCCACTTT
few	TRBD2	TRBV4-3	TRBJ2-5	CASSQDPAGGAQETQYF	TGCGCCAGCAGCCAAGATCCAGCGGGAGGGGCCCAAGAGACCCAGTACTTC
many	.	TRBV28	TRBJ1-2	CACGYGYTF	TGTGCCTGCGGCTATGGCTACACCTTC
.	.	TRBV19	TRBJ2-6	CASSQNRVSGTNVLTF	TGTGCCAGTAGCCAAAACAGGGTATCTGGGACCAACGTCCTGACTTTC
few	TRBD2	TRBV20-1	TRBJ2-7	CSARDQSSGTLYEQYF	TGCAGTGCTAGAGATCAGTCTAGCGGGACTCTGTACGAGCAGTACTTC
many	.	TRBV7-8	TRBJ2-3	CAAGLGVQRTDTQYF	TGTGCCGCGGGATTGGGGGTCCAACGCACAGATACGCAGTATTTT
few	TRBD2	TRBV28	TRBJ2-1	CASSSGTRAYNEQFF	TGTGCCAGCAGTTCCGGGACTAGAGCCTACAATGAGCAGTTCTTC
few	.	TRBV6-2/TRBV6-3	TRBJ2-7	CASSYSAGSYEQYF	TGTGCCAGCAGTTACTCGGCCGGCTCCTACGAGCAGTACTTC
few	TRBD1	TRBV18	TRBJ1-5	CASSPQQGAHQPQHF	TGTGCCAGCTCACCCCAACAGGGGGCACATCAGCCCCAGCATTTT